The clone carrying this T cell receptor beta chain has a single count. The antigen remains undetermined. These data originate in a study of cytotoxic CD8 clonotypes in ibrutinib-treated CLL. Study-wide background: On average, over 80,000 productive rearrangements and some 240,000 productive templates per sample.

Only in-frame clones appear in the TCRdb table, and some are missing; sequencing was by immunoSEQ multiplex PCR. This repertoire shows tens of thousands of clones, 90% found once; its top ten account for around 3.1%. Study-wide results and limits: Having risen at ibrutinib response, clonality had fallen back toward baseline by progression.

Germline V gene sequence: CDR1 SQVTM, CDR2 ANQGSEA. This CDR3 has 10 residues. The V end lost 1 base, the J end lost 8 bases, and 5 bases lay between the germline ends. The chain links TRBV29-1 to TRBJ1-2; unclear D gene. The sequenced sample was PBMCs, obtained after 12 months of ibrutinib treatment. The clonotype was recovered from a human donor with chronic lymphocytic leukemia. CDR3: CSVEAGGYTF. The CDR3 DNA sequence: TGCAGCGTTGAAGCCGGGGGCTACACCTTC.